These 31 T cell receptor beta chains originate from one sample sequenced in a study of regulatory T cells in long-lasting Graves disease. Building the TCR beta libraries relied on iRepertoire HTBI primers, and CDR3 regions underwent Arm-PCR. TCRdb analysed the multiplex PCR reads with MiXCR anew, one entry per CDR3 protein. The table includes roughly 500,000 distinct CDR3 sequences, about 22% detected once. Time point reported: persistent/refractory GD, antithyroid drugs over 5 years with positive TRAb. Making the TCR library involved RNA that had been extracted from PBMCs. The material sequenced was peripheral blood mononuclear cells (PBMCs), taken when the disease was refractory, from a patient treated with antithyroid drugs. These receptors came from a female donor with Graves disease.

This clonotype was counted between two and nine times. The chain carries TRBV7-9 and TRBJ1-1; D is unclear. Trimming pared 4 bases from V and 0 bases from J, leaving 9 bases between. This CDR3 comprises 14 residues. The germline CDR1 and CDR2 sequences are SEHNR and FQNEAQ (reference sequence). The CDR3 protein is CASSSSLMNTEAFF. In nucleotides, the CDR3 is TGTGCCAGCAGCTCCAGCCTGATGAACACTGAAGCTTTCTTT.

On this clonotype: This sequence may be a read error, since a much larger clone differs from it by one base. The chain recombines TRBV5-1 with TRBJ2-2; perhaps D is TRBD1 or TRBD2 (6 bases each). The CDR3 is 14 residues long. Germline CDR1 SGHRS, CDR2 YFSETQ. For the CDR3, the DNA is TGCGCCACGAATAGGGACACTAACACCGGGGGGCTGTTTTTT. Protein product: CATNRDTNTGGLFF.

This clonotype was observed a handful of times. CDR3 protein: CSATSGRRDEQFF. The DNA of the CDR3 is TGCAGTGCGACTAGCGGGAGAAGGGATGAGCAGTTCTTC. The genes are TRBV20-1 and TRBJ2-1, with 12 nucleotides matching TRBD2. The V and J ends lost 6 bases and 8 bases, in that order; junction bases with no gene match: 5. The CDR3 spans 13 residues. Germline loops: CDR1 DFQATT, CDR2 SNEGSKA (reference sequence).

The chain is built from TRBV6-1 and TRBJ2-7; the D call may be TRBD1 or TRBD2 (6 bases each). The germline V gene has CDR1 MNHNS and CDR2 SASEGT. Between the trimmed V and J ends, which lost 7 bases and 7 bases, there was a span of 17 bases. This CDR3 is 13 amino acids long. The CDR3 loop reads CASTIGGGQEQYF. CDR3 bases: TGTGCCAGCACCATTGGAGGGGGGCAGGAGCAGTACTTC.

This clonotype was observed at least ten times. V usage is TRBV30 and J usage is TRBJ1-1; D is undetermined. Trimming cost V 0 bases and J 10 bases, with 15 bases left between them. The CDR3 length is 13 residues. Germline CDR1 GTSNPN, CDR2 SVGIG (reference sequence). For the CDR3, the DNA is TGTGCCTGGAGTGTAGCTGTCGGCGAGCGAGCTTTCTTT. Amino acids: CAWSVAVGERAFF.

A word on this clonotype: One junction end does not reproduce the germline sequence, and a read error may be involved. The CDR3 region is CACSVGEMGRETQYF. CDR3 nucleotides: TGTGCCTGCAGCGTAGGAGAAATGGGGCGGGAGACCCAGTACTTC. V is TRBV9 and J is TRBJ2-5, with TRBD1 as a possible D gene (5 bases). Germline V gene data show CDR1 as SGDLS and CDR2 as YYNGEE. This CDR3 has 15 residues.

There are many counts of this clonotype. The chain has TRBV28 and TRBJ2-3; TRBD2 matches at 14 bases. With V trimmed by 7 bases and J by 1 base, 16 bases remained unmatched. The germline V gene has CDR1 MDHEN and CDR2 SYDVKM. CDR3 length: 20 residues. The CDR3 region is CASTIGLAGGSIAGTDTQYF. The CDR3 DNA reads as TGTGCCAGCACCATTGGACTAGCGGGAGGATCCATAGCAGGCACAGATACGCAGTATTTT.

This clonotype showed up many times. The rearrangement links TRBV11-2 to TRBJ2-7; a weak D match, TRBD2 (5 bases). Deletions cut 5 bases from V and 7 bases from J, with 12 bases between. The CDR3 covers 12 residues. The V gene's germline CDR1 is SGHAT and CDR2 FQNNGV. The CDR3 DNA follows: TGTGCCAGCAGCCTCGCGCAGCGGGAGCAGTACTTC. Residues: CASSLAQREQYF.

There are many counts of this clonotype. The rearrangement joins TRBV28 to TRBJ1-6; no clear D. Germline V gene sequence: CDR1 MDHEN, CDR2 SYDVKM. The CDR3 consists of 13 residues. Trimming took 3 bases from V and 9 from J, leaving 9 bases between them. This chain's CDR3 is CASSFSSGSPLHF. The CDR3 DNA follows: TGTGCCAGCAGTTTTTCTAGTGGTTCACCCCTCCACTTT.

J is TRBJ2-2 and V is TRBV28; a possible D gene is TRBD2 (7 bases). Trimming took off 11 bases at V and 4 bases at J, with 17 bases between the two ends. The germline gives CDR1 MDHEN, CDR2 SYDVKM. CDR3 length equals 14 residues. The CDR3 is CAAQRGGATGELFF. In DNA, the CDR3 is TGTGCCGCACAAAGGGGGGGGGCCACCGGGGAGCTGTTTTTT.

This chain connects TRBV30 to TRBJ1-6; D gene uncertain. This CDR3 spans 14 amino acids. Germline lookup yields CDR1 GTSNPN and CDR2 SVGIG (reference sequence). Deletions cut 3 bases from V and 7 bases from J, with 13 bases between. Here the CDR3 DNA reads TGTGCCTGGAGGGGCTCCTTACAGAATTCACCCCTCCACTTT. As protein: CAWRGSLQNSPLHF.

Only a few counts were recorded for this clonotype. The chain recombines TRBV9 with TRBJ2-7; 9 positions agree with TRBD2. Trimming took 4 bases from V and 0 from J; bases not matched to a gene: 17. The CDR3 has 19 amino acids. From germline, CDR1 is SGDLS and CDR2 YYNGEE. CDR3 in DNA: TGTGCCAGCAGCCCCCGCTGGTTGGCTAGCGGGGCGAGCTCCTACGAGCAGTACTTC. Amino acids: CASSPRWLASGASSYEQYF.

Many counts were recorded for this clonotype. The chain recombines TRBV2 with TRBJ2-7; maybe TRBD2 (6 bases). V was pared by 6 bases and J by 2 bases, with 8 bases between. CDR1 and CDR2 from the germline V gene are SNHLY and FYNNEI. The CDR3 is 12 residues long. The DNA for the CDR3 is TGTGCCAGCAGGGGCGGGACCTACGAGCAGTACTTC. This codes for CASRGGTYEQYF. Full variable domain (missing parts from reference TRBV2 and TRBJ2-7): EPEVTQTPSHQVTQMGQEVILRCVPISNHLYFYWYRQILGQKVEFLVSFYNNEISEKSEIFDDQFSVERPDGSNFTLKIRSTKLEDSAMYFCASRGGTYEQYFGPGTRLTVT.

CDR3 nucleotide sequence: TGTGCCAGCAGTCACTGGGGACAGTTTGAAGCTTTCTTT. Amino acids: CASSHWGQFEAFF. This chain links TRBV28 with TRBJ1-1, with 7 bases fitting TRBD1. J gave up 7 bases and V 5 bases, and 7 bases lay outside the gene matches. Germline CDR1 MDHEN, CDR2 SYDVKM. The CDR3 sequence is 13 residues long.

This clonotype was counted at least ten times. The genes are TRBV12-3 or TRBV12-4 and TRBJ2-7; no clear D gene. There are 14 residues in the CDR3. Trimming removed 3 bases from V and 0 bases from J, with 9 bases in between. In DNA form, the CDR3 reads TGTGCCAGCAGTTTCGCCGGTAGCTCCTACGAGCAGTACTTC. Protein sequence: CASSFAGSSYEQYF.

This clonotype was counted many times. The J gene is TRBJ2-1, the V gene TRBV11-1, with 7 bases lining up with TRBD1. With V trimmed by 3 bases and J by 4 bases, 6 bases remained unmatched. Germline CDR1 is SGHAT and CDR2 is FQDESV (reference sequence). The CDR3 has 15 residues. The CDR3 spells CASSFRDRNYNEQFF. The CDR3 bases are TGTGCCAGCAGCTTCCGGGACAGAAATTACAATGAGCAGTTCTTC.

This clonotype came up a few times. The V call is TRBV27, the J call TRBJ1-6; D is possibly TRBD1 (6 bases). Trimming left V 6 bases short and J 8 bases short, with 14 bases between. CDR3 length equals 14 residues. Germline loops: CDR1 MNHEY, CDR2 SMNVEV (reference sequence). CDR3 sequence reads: CASRPQRGDSPLHF. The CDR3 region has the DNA TGTGCCAGCAGACCTCAAAGGGGGGATTCACCCCTCCACTTT.

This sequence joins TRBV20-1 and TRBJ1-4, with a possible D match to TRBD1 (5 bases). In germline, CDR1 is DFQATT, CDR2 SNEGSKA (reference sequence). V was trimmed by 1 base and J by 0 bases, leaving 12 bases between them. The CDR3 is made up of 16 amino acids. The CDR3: CSARAPGSATNEKLFF. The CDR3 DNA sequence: TGCAGTGCTAGAGCCCCAGGGAGCGCAACTAATGAAAAACTGTTTTTT.

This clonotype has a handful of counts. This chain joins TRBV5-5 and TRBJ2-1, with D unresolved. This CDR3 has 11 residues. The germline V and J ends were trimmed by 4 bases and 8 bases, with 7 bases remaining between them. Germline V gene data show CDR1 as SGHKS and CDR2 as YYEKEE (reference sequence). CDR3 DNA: TGTGCCAGCAGCCGTGGGGATGAGCAGTTCTTC. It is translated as CASSRGDEQFF.

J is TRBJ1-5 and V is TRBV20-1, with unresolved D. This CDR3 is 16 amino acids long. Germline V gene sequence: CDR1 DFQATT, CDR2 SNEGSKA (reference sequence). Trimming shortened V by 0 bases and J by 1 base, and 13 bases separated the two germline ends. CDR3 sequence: CSAREIKGLSNQPQHF. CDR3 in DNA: TGCAGTGCTAGAGAGATTAAGGGCTTGAGCAATCAGCCCCAGCATTTT.

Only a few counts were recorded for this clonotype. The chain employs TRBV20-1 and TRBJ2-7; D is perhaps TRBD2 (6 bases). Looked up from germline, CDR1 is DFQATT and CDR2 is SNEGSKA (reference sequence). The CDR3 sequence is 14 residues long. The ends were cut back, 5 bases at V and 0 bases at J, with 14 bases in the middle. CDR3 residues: CSAAGRTNSYEQYF. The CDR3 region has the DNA TGCAGTGCTGCGGGACGCACGAACTCCTACGAGCAGTACTTC.

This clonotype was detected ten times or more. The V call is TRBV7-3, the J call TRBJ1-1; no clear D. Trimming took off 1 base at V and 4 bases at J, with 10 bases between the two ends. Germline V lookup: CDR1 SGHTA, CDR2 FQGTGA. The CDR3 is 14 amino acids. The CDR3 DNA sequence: TGTGCCAGCAGCTTAAGTGGATCTAGCACTGAAGCTTTCTTT. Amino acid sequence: CASSLSGSSTEAFF.

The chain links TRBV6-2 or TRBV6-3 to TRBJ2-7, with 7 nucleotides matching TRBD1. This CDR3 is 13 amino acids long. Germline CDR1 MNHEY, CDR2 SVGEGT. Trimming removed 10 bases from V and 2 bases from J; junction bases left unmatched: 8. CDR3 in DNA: TGTGCCATTGCCCCGGGGACAGCCTACGAGCAGTACTTC. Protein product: CAIAPGTAYEQYF.

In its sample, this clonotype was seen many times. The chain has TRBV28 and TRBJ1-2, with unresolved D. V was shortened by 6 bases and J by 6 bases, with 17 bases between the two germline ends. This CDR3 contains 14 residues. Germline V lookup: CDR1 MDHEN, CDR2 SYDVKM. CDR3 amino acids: CASSSGSPVDGYTF. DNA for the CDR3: TGTGCCAGCAGCTCCGGGAGTCCGGTGGATGGCTACACCTTC.

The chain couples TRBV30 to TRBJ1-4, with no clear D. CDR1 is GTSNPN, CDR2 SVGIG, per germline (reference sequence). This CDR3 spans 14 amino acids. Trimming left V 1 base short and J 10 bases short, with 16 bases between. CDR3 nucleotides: TGTGCCTGGAGTGGGACCTCATCCGCCCCAAAACTGTTTTTT. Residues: CAWSGTSSAPKLFF.

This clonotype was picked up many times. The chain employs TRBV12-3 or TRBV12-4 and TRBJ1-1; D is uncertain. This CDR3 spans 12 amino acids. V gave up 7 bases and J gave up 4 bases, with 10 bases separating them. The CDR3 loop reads CASTVGFTEAFF. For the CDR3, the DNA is TGTGCCAGCACCGTGGGGTTCACTGAAGCTTTCTTT.

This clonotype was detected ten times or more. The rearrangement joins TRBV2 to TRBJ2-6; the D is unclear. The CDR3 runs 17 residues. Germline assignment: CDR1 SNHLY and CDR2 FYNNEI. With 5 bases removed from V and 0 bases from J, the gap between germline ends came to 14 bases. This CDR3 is CASSSWATSSGANVLTF. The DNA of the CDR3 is TGTGCCAGCAGTAGCTGGGCAACCAGCTCTGGGGCCAACGTCCTGACTTTC.

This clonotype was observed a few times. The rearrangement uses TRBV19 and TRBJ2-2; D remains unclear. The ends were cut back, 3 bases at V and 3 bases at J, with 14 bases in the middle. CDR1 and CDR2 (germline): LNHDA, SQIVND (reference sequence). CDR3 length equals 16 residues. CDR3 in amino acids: CASSISRTDYTGELFF. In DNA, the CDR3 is TGTGCCAGTAGTATTTCACGAACCGACTACACCGGGGAGCTGTTTTTT. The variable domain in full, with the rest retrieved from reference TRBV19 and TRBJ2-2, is DGGITQSPKYLFRKEGQNVTLSCEQNLNHDAMYWYRQDPGQGLRLIYYSQIVNDFQKGDIAEGYSVSREKKESFPLTVTSAQKNPTAFYLCASSISRTDYTGELFFGEGSRLTVL.

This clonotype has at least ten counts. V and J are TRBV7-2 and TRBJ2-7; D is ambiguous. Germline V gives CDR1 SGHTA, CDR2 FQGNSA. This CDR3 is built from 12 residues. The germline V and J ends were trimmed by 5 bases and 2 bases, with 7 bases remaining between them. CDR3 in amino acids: CASSIVAYEQYF. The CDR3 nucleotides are TGTGCCAGCAGCATAGTGGCCTACGAGCAGTACTTC.

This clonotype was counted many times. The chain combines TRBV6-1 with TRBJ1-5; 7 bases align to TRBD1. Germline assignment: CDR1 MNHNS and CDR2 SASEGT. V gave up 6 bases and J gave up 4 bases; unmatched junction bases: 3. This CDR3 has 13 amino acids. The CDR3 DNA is TGTGCCAGCAGACTGGGACAGAATCAGCCCCAGCATTTT. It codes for CASRLGQNQPQHF.

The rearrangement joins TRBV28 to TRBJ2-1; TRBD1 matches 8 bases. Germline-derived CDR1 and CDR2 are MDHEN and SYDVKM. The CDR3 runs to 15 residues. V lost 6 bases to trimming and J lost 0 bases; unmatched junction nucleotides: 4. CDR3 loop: CASSRGTGSYNEQFF. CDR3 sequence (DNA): TGTGCCAGCAGCCGTGGGACAGGCTCCTACAATGAGCAGTTCTTC.